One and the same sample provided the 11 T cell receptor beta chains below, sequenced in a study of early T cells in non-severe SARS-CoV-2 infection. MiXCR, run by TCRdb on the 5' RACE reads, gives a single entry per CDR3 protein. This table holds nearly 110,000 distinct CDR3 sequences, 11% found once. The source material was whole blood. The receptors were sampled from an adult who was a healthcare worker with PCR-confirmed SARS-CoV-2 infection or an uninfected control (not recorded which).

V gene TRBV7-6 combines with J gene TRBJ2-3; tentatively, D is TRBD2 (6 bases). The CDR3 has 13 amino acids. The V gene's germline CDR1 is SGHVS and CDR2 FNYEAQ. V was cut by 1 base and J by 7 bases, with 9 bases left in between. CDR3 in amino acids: CASSLGGLYTQYF. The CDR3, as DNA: TGTGCCAGCAGCTTAGGGGGACTTTATACGCAGTATTTT.

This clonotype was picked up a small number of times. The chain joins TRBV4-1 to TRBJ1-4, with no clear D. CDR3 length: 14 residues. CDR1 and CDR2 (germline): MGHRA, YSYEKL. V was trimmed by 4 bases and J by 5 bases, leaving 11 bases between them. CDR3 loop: CASSPFGWNEKLFF. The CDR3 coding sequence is TGCGCCAGCAGCCCGTTCGGATGGAATGAAAAACTGTTTTTT.

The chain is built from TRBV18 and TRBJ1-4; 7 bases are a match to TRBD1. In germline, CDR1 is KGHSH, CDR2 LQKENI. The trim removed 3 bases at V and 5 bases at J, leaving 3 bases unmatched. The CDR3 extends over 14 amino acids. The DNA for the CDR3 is TGTGCCAGCTCACCCGACAGGGTGAATGAAAAACTGTTTTTT. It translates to CASSPDRVNEKLFF.

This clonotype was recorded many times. The CDR3 nucleotides are TGTGCCAGCAGTTTACCTCTCAGAGCGGGAGGGCCGCGGGAGCAGTACTTC. It codes for CASSLPLRAGGPREQYF. The V gene is TRBV12-3 or TRBV12-4, the J gene TRBJ2-7, with 10 bases identical to TRBD2. Trimming removed 2 bases from V and 7 bases from J; junction bases left unmatched: 14. This CDR3 region has 17 residues.

In DNA form, the CDR3 reads TGTGCCAGCAGTTACTCGCGACAGGTATTCCGAAATCAGCCCCAGCATTTT. Translation gives CASSYSRQVFRNQPQHF. The gene calls are TRBV6-2 or TRBV6-3 and TRBJ1-5, with a weak D call TRBD1 (6 bases). The CDR3 has 17 amino acids. CDR1 MNHEY and CDR2 SVGEGT come from the germline V gene. Between the trimmed V and J ends, which lost 0 bases and 4 bases, there was a span of 16 bases.

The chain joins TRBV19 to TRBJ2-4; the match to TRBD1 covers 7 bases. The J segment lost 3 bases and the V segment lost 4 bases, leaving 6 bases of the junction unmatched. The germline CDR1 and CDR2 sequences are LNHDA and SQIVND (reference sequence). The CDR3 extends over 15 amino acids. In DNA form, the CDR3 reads TGTGCCAGTAGTAGGGGACAGACCCTCAAAAACATTCAGTACTTC. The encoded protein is CASSRGQTLKNIQYF.

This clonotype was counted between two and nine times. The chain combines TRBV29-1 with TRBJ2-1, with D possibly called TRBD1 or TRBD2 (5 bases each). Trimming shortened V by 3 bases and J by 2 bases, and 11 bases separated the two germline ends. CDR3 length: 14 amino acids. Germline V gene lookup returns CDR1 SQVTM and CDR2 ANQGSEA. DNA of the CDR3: TGCAGCGTTGAGGGGCGGGCAGCCTACAATGAGCAGTTCTTC. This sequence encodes CSVEGRAAYNEQFF.

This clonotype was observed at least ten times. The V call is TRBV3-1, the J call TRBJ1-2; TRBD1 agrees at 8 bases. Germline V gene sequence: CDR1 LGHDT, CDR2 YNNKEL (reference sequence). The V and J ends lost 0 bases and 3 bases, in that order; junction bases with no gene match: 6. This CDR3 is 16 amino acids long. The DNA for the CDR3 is TGTGCCAGCAGCCAAGATTCGACAGGGGATGACTATGGCTACACCTTC. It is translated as CASSQDSTGDDYGYTF.

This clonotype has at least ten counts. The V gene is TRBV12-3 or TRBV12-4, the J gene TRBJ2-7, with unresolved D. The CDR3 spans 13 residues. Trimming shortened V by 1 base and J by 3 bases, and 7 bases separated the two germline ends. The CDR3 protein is CASSLVLVYEQYF. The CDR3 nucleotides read TGTGCCAGCAGTTTAGTCCTAGTCTACGAGCAGTACTTC.

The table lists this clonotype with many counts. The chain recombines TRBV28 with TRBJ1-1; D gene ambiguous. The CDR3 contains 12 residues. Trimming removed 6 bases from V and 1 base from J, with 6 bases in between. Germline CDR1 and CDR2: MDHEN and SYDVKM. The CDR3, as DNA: TGTGCCAGCAGCCATTCGAACACTGAAGCTTTCTTT. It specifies CASSHSNTEAFF.

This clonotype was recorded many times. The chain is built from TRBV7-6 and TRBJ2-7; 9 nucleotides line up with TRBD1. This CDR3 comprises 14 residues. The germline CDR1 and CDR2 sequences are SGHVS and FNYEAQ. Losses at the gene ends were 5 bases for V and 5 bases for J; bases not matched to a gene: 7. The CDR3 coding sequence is TGTGCCAGCAGCGGCCGACAGGGGGGAAACGAGCAGTACTTC. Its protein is CASSGRQGGNEQYF.